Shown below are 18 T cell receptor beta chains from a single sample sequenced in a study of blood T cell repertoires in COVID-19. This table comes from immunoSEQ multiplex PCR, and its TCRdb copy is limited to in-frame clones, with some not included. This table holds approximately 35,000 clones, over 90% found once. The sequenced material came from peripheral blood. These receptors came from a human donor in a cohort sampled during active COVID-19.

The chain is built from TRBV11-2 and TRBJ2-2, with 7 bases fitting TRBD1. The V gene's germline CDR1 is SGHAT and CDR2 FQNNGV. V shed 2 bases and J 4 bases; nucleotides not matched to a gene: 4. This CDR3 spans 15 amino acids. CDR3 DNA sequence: TGTGCCAGCAGCTTACAGGGGGTGCGCACCGGGGAGCTGTTTTTT. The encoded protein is CASSLQGVRTGELFF.

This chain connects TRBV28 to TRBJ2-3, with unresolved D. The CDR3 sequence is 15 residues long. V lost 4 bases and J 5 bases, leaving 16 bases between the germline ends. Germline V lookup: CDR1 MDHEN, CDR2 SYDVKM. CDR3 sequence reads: CASSSPPGLKDTQYF. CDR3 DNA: TGTGCCAGCAGTTCTCCCCCGGGTTTAAAAGATACGCAGTATTTT.

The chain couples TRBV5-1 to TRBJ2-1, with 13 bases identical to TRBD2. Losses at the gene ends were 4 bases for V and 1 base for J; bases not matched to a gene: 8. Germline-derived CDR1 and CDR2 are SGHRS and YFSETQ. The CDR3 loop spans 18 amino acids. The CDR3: CASSRGTSGTTSYNEQFF. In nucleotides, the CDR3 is TGCGCCAGCAGCCGCGGGACTAGCGGGACGACTTCCTACAATGAGCAGTTCTTC.

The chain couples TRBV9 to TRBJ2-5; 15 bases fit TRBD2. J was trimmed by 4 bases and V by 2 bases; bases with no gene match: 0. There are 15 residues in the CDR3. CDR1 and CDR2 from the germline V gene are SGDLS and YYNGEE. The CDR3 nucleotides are TGTGCCAGCAGCGTGGGACTAGCGGGAGGAGAGACCCAGTACTTC. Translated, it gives CASSVGLAGGETQYF.

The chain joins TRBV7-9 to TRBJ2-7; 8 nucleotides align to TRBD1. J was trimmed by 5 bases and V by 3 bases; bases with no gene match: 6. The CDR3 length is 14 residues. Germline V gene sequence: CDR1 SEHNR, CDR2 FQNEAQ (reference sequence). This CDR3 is CASSLDRVVDEQYF. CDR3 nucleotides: TGTGCCAGCAGCTTGGACAGGGTGGTCGACGAGCAGTACTTC.

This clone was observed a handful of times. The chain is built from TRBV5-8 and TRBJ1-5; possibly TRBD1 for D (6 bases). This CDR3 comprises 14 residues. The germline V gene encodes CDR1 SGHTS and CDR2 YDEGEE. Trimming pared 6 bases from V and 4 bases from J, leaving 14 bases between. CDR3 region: CASIWQGWNQPQHF. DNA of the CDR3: TGTGCCAGCATCTGGCAGGGGTGGAATCAGCCCCAGCATTTT.

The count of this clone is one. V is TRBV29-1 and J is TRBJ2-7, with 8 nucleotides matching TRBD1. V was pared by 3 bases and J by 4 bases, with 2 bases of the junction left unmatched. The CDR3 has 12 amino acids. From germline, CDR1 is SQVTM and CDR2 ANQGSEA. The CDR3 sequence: CSVEDRAYEQYF. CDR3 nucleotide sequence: TGCAGCGTTGAGGACAGGGCATACGAGCAGTACTTC.

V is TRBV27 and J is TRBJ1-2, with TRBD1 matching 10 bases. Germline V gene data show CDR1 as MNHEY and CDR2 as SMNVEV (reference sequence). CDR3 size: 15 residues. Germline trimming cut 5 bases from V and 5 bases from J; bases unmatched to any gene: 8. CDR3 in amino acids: CASSPRTGGGYGYTF. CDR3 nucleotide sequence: TGTGCCAGCAGTCCCCGGACAGGGGGTGGGTATGGCTACACCTTC.

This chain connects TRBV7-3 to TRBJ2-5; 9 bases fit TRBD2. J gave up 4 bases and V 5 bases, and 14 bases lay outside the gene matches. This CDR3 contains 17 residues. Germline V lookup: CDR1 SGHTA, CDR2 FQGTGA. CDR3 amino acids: CASSHPRMREGRETQYF. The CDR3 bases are TGTGCCAGCAGCCACCCCCGGATGCGGGAGGGCCGAGAGACCCAGTACTTC.

CDR3 in DNA: TGTGCCAGCAGTCCAGGACTAGCGGGAGGGCGGGAGACCCAGTACTTC. Translation: CASSPGLAGGRETQYF. This chain uses TRBV2 with TRBJ2-5; 15 bases are shared with TRBD2. This CDR3 contains 16 residues. Germline V gene data show CDR1 as SNHLY and CDR2 as FYNNEI. V was pared by 5 bases and J by 5 bases, with 6 bases of the junction left unmatched.

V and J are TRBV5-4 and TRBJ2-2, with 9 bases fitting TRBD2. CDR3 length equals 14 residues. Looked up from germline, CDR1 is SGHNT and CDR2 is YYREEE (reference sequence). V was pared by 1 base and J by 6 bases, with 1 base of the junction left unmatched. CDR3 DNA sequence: TGTGCCAGCAGCTTGCGCGGGGGGGCCGGGGAGCTGTTTTTT. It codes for CASSLRGGAGELFF. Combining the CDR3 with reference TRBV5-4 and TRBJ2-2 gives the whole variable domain ETGVTQSPTHLIKTRGQQVTLRCSSQSGHNTVSWYQQALGQGPQFIFQYYREEENGRGNFPPRFSGLQFPNYSSELNVNALELDDSALYLCASSLRGGAGELFFGEGSRLTVL.

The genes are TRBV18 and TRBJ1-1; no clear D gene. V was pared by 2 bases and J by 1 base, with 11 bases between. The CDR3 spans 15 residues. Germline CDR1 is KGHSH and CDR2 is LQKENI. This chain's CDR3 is CASSPNRAKNTEAFF. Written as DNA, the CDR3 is TGTGCCAGCTCACCAAATCGCGCGAAGAACACTGAAGCTTTCTTT.

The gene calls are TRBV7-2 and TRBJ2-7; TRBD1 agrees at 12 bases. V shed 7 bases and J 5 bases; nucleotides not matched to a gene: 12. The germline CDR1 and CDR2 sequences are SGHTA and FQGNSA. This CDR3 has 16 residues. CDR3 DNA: TGTGCCAGCACCCCCCTCGGGACAGGGGGCATCCACGAGCAGTACTTC. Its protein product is CASTPLGTGGIHEQYF.

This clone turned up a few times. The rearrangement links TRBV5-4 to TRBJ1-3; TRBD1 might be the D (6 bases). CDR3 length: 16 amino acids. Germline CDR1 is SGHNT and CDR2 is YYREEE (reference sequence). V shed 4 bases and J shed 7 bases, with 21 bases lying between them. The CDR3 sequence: CASSVGQSGFTNTIYF. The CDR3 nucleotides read TGTGCCAGCAGCGTCGGACAGTCGGGGTTTACGAACACCATATATTTT.

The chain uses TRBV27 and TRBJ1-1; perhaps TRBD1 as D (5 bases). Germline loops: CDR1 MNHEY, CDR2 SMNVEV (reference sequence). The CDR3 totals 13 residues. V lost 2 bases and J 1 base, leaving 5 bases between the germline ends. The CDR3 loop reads CASSLRGNTEAFF. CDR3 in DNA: TGTGCCAGCAGTTTAAGGGGGAACACTGAAGCTTTCTTT.

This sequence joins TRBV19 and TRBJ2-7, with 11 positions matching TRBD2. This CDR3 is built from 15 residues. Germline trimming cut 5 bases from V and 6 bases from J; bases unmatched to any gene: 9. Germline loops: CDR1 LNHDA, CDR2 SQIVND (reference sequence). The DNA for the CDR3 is TGTGCCAGTAGTCCCTTAGCGGGAGGGCCGGGCGAGCAGTACTTC. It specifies CASSPLAGGPGEQYF.

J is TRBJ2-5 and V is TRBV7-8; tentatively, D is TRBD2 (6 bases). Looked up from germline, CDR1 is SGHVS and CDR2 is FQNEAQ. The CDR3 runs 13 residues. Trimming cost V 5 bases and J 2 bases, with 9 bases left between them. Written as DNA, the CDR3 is TGTGCCAGCAGCCCGGGGACTCAAGAGACCCAGTACTTC. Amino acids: CASSPGTQETQYF.

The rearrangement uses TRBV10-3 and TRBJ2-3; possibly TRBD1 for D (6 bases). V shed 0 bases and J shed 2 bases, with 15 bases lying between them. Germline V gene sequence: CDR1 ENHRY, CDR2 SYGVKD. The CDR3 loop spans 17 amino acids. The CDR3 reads CAISESDGGQYTDTQYF. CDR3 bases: TGTGCCATCAGTGAGTCTGATGGAGGACAGTACACAGATACGCAGTATTTT.